The rows below give T cell receptor beta chains drawn from one sample of a study of cytomegalovirus exposure and HLA in healthy donors. Sequencing was performed with immunoSEQ multiplex PCR; in TCRdb, only in-frame clones are kept and a portion is missing. The sample has some 120,000 clones, about 87% seen once. Sequencing used PBMCs. The receptors were sampled from a woman aged 18-30 years in good health and CMV-seronegative. CDR3s include the opening cysteine and the closing phenylalanine or tryptophan. The order of the fields is clone size, V gene, D gene, J gene, CDR3 DNA, CDR3 protein. D genes are given only for firm matches. Clone size is shown for a subset of rows, as once, few, many or a class of expanded clone.

-	TRBV6-1	-	TRBJ2-1	TGTGCCAGCAGGGGCGGGGCTTGGTCTGGCAATGAGCAGTTCTTC	CASRGGAWSGNEQFF
-	TRBV6-1	-	TRBJ2-2	TGTGCCACCACCCCAGAGGGGGACACCGGGGAGCTGTTTTTT	CATTPEGDTGELFF
-	TRBV7-2	TRBD1	TRBJ2-7	TGTGCCAGCGGCACCGGGACAGGGGGCGGCGAGCAGTACTTC	CASGTGTGGGEQYF
-	TRBV28	TRBD1	TRBJ2-5	TGTGCCAGCAGTCCGCAAACAGGGGACGTAGAGACCCAGTACTTC	CASSPQTGDVETQYF
-	TRBV11-3	TRBD2	TRBJ2-7	TGTGCCAGCAACCTAGAACCCAACCCTCGCGGGAGGATAAACGAGCAGTACTTC	CASNLEPNPRGRINEQYF
-	TRBV6-5	TRBD1	TRBJ2-4	TGTGCCAGCAGACCGACAGGGGCAACCAAAAACATTCAGTACTTC	CASRPTGATKNIQYF
-	TRBV2	TRBD2	TRBJ2-1	TGTGCCAGCAGCCGGGGGGGCGGCAATGGGGATGAGCAGTTCTTC	CASSRGGGNGDEQFF
-	TRBV7-2	TRBD2	TRBJ2-7	TGTGCCAGCAGCGTGGACGGGAGGCGTCGCGAGCAGTACTTC	CASSVDGRRREQYF
-	TRBV27	TRBD2	TRBJ2-3	TGTGCCAGCAGTTTGACCCGACTAGCGGGGGCCGCAGATACGCAGTATTTT	CASSLTRLAGAADTQYF
-	TRBV5-1	TRBD1	TRBJ2-7	TGCGCCAGCAGCGAGGAGGGGGACAGGGGCCTAAACTACGAGCAGTACTTC	CASSEEGDRGLNYEQYF
-	TRBV15	-	TRBJ1-1	TGTGCCACCAGCTCTCCCAGTAACACTGAAGCTTTCTTT	CATSSPSNTEAFF
-	TRBV18	TRBD2	TRBJ2-2	TGTGCCAGCCGGACTAGCGGGGGACTGGGAACCGGGGAGCTGTTTTTT	CASRTSGGLGTGELFF
-	TRBV19	TRBD1	TRBJ1-2	TGTGCCAGTAGTATGACAGGGCCTTCCGGCTACACCTTC	CASSMTGPSGYTF
-	TRBV5-1	-	TRBJ2-1	TGCGCCAGCAGCTTGTTTCCCGGGACAAGCTCCTACAATGAGCAGTTCTTC	CASSLFPGTSSYNEQFF
-	TRBV4-1	-	TRBJ1-2	TGCGCCAGCAGCCAAGGGACAGCTAACTATGGCTACACCTTC	CASSQGTANYGYTF
-	TRBV28	-	TRBJ2-2	TGTGCCAGCACCTATGACATAACCGGGGAGCTGTTTTTT	CASTYDITGELFF
-	TRBV9	TRBD1	TRBJ1-1	TGTGCCAGCAGCCCCACAGGGGCCCCGAACACTGAAGCTTTCTTT	CASSPTGAPNTEAFF
-	TRBV27	TRBD2	TRBJ2-5	TGTGCCAGCAGTATAGCAGGGACTAGTTCGACAGAGACCCAGTACTTC	CASSIAGTSSTETQYF
-	TRBV5-4	TRBD1	TRBJ1-6	TGTGCCAGCAGCTTGGAGGGACAGGGGGTTCCGAATTCACCCCTCCACTTT	CASSLEGQGVPNSPLHF
-	TRBV7-7	-	TRBJ1-5	TGTGCCAGCAGCTCCTTTAGCGGGGAGACCCATAGCAATCAGCCCCAGCATTTT	CASSSFSGETHSNQPQHF
-	TRBV28	-	TRBJ2-1	TGTGCCAGCAGTTTTCAGAGGTGGGTCAATGTGGATGAGCAGTTCTTC	CASSFQRWVNVDEQFF
once	TRBV20-1	-	TRBJ1-2	TGCAGTGCTAGGTCGGTTGTGGGCTACACCTTC	CSARSVVGYTF
-	TRBV6-5	TRBD1	TRBJ1-1	TGTGCCAGCAGAGTGGACAGGGCGAACACTGAAGCTTTCTTT	CASRVDRANTEAFF
-	TRBV28	TRBD1	TRBJ1-5	TGTGCCAGCAGTCCCCTGGGACAGGGAAGTCAGCCCCAGCATTTT	CASSPLGQGSQPQHF
-	TRBV11-3	-	TRBJ2-5	TGTGCCAGCAGCCAAGACACCTACCAAGAGACCCAGTACTTC	CASSQDTYQETQYF
-	TRBV28	-	TRBJ1-2	TGTGCCAGCAGGTCCGGGGGGGCCGTGAACTATGGCTACACCTTC	CASRSGGAVNYGYTF
-	TRBV6-1	-	TRBJ2-7	TGTGCCAGCAGTGTAGACTGGCAGTTTTTCTACGAGCAGTACTTC	CASSVDWQFFYEQYF
-	TRBV5-1	-	TRBJ2-3	TGCGCCAGCAGATCGAACGAGGCCCCGGATACGCAGTATTTT	CASRSNEAPDTQYF
-	TRBV6-6	TRBD1	TRBJ1-6	TGTGCCAGCAGTCGCCTCGGACAGGAAAATTATTCACCCCTCCACTTT	CASSRLGQENYSPLHF
-	TRBV12-5	TRBD1	TRBJ2-1	TGTGCTAGTGTCCCGGACAGGGGAAGGAATGAGCAGTTCTTC	CASVPDRGRNEQFF
-	TRBV19	-	TRBJ2-7	TGTGCCAGTAGTCCCCACTCTTATTACGAGCAGTACTTC	CASSPHSYYEQYF
-	TRBV19	TRBD1	TRBJ1-2	TGTGCCAGTACCCTGGGACAGGGGATAGAACATGGCTACACCTTC	CASTLGQGIEHGYTF
-	TRBV19	TRBD1	TRBJ1-1	TGTGCCAGTAGTAGACAACAGGGGTGGGCTGAAGCTTTCTTT	CASSRQQGWAEAFF
-	TRBV11-3	-	TRBJ2-1	TGTGCCAGCAGCCTAGGGGAGAGAGAGCAGTTCTTC	CASSLGEREQFF
-	TRBV27	TRBD1	TRBJ2-7	TGTGCCAGCAGTTTCGGAGGACAGGGGTTGGGCTACGAGCAGTACTTC	CASSFGGQGLGYEQYF
-	TRBV9	TRBD2	TRBJ2-5	TGTGCCAGCAGCACACCTAGCGGGGGACTTAGGGAGACCCAGTACTTC	CASSTPSGGLRETQYF
-	TRBV12-5	-	TRBJ1-2	TGTGCTAGTGGTTTGGTACTGGAGAGGGCCGTTTCCCCAAAGGCTATGGGCTACACCTTC	CASGLVLERAVSPKAMGYTF
-	TRBV2	TRBD1	TRBJ1-1	TGTGCCAGCAGGCCGAGACAGGGGGCGAACACTGAAGCTTTCTTT	CASRPRQGANTEAFF
few	TRBV19	-	TRBJ1-1	TGTGCCAGTAGTATGGCTGGAGGGAGAGCTTTCTTT	CASSMAGGRAFF
-	TRBV28	TRBD2	TRBJ2-7	TGTGCCAGCAGTTTATGGCTCACGGGACTAGAGTTTCGAGAGCAGTACTTC	CASSLWLTGLEFREQYF
once	TRBV7-9	-	TRBJ2-3	TGTGCCAGCAGCAGGGCGGGGGCCAGCACAGATACGCAGTATTTT	CASSRAGASTDTQYF